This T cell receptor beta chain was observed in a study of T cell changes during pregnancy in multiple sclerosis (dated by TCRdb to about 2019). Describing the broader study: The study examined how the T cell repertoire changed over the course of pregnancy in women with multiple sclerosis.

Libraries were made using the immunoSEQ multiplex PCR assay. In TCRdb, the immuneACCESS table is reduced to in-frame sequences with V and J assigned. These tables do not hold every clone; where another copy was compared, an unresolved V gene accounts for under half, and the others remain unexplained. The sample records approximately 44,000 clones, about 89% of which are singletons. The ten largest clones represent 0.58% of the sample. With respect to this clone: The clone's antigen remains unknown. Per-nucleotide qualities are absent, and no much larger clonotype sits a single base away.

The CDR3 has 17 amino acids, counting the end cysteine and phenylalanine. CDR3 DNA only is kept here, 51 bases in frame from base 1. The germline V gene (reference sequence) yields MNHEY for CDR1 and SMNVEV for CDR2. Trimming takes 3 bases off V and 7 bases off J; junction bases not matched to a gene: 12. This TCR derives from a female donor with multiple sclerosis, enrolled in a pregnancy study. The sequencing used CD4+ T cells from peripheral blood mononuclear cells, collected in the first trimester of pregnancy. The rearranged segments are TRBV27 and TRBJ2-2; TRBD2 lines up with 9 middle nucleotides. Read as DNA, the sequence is TGTGCCAGCAGTTTTAAGTTAGCGGGAGTTACAGACGGGGAGCTGTTTTTT. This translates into CASSFKLAGVTDGELFF.